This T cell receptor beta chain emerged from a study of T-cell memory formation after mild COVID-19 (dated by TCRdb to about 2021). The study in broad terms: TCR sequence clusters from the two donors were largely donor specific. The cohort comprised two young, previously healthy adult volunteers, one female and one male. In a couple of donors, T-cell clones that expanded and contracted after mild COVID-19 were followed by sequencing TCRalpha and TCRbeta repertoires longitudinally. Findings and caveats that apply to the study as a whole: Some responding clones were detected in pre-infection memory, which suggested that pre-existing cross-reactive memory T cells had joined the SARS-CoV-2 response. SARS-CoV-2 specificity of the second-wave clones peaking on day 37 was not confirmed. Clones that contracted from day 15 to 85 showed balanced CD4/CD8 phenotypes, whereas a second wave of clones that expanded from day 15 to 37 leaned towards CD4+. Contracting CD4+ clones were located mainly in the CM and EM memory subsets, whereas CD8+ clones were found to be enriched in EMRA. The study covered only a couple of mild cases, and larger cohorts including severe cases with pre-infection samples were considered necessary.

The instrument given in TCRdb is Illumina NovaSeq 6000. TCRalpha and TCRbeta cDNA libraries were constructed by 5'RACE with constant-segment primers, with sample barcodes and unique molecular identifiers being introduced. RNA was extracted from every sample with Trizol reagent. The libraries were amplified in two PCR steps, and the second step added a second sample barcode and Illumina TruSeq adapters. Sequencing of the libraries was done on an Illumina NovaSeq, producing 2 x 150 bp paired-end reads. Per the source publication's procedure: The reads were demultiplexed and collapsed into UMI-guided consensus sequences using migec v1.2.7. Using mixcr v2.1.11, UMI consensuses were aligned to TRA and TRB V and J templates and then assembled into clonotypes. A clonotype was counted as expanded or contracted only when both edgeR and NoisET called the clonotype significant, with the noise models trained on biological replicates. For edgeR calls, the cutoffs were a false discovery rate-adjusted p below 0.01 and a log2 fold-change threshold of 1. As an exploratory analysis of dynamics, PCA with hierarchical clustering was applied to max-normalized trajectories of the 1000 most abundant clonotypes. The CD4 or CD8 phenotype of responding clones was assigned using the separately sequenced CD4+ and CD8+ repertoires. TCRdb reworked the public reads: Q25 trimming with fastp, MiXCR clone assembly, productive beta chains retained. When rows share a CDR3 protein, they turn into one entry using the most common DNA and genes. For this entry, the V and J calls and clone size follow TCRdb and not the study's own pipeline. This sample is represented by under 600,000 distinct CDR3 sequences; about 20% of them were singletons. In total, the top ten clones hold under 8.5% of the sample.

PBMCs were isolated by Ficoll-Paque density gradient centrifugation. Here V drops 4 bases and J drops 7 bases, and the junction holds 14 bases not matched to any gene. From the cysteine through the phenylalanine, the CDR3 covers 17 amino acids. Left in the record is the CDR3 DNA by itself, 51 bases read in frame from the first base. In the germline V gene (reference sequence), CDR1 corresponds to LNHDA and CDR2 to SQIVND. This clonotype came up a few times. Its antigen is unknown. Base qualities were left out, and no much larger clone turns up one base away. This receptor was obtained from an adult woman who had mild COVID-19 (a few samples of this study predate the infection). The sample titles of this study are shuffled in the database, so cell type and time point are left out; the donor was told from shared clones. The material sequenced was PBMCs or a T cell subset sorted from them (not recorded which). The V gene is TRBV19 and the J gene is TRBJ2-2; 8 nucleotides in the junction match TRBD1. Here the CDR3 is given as CASSSPRTGRLGGELFF. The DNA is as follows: TGTGCCAGTAGTAGCCCTCGGACAGGGAGGTTAGGCGGGGAGCTGTTTTTT.